The 11 T cell receptor beta chains in this list originate from one sample, sequenced in a study of T cells in Graves' hyperthyroidism and ophthalmopathy. TCR beta CDR3 regions were amplified from RNA. A first-round RT-PCR of the TCR CDR3 used the HTBI primer set. TCRdb called the multiplex PCR reads again in MiXCR, with one record for every CDR3 protein. The sample carries hundreds of thousands of distinct CDR3 sequences, about a sixth recorded once. The sequenced sample was blood. The receptors were gathered from a woman in her 30s with Graves' hyperthyroidism.

This clonotype came up a few times. The gene calls are TRBV30 and TRBJ2-1; TRBD2 aligns across 7 bases. Germline V gives CDR1 GTSNPN, CDR2 SVGIG (reference sequence). V was clipped by 5 bases and J by 12 bases; unmatched bases: 7. The CDR3 sequence is 11 residues long. The DNA for the CDR3 is TGTGCCTGGGGCGGGGGAGGTTGGCAGTTCTTC. Translated: CAWGGGGWQFF.

This clonotype was picked up a small number of times. The CDR3 loop is CASSYGQPNTGELFF. CDR3 bases: TGTGCCAGCAGTTATGGGCAGCCGAACACCGGGGAGCTGTTTTTT. This chain joins TRBV6-5 and TRBJ2-2; D is unresolved. Germline V gives CDR1 MNHEY, CDR2 SVGAGI. The CDR3 runs to 15 residues. Deletions cut 3 bases from V and 0 bases from J, with 8 bases between.

The rearrangement links TRBV7-9 to TRBJ2-1; D gene unclear. V was trimmed by 5 bases and J by 2 bases, leaving 10 bases between them. Germline loops: CDR1 SEHNR, CDR2 FQNEAQ (reference sequence). The CDR3 totals 14 residues. CDR3 residues: CASSLTLPYNEQFF. CDR3 DNA: TGTGCCAGCAGCCTGACGCTGCCCTACAATGAGCAGTTCTTC. Combining the CDR3 with reference TRBV7-9 and TRBJ2-1 gives the whole variable domain DTGVSQNPRHKITKRGQNVTFRCDPISEHNRLYWYRQTLGQGPEFLTYFQNEAQLEKSRLLSDRFSAERPKGSFSTLEIQRTEQGDSAMYLCASSLTLPYNEQFFGPGTRLTVL.

The table lists this clonotype with many counts. The chain has TRBV24-1 and TRBJ2-1, with 10 bases lining up with TRBD1. V shed 2 bases, J shed 5 bases, and the junction held 5 bases outside the gene matches. Germline CDR1 and CDR2: KGHDR and SFDVKD. This CDR3 comprises 16 residues. Here the CDR3 reads CATSDSGTGAHNEQFF. Here the CDR3 DNA reads TGTGCCACCAGTGATTCCGGGACAGGGGCTCACAATGAGCAGTTCTTC.

This clonotype has only a few counts. The chain combines TRBV20-1 with TRBJ2-1; 8 bases agree with TRBD2. Trimming took 2 bases from V and 8 from J; bases not matched to a gene: 2. The CDR3 runs 12 residues. Germline V gene sequence: CDR1 DFQATT, CDR2 SNEGSKA (reference sequence). CDR3 DNA sequence: TGCAGTGCTAGAACGGGAGGGCATGAGCAGTTCTTC. Its translation is CSARTGGHEQFF.

The V gene is TRBV30, the J gene TRBJ2-5; 7 bases line up with TRBD1. The CDR3 is 13 amino acids. CDR1 and CDR2 from the germline V gene are GTSNPN and SVGIG (reference sequence). V lost 3 bases to trimming and J lost 2 bases; unmatched junction nucleotides: 3. In DNA form, the CDR3 reads TGTGCCTGGAGGCCACAGGGGCAAGAGACCCAGTACTTC. Its translation is CAWRPQGQETQYF.

The chain carries TRBV7-8 and TRBJ2-5, with D hard to call. V lost 0 bases and J 0 bases, leaving 14 bases between the germline ends. The length of the CDR3 is 17 residues. Germline CDR1 reads SGHVS; CDR2 reads FQNEAQ. CDR3 nucleotide sequence: TGTGCCAGCAGCTTAGCTTCCAGGACCACGTACCAAGAGACCCAGTACTTC. It yields the protein CASSLASRTTYQETQYF.

V usage is TRBV5-1 and J usage is TRBJ1-3, with D perhaps TRBD1 (6 bases). Per the germline V gene, CDR1 is SGHRS and CDR2 is YFSETQ. This CDR3 region has 17 residues. Trimming took off 5 bases at V and 2 bases at J, with 20 bases between the two ends. CDR3: CASRWGNDRPPGNTIYF. The CDR3 region has the DNA TGCGCCAGCAGGTGGGGCAACGACAGGCCCCCTGGAAACACCATATATTTT.

The sample holds a few counts of this clonotype. The CDR3 sequence is CASSYAGTPYNEQFF. The CDR3 DNA follows: TGTGCCAGCAGTTACGCCGGGACCCCGTACAATGAGCAGTTCTTC. The V and J genes are TRBV6-5 and TRBJ2-1; TRBD1 or TRBD2 may be the D gene (5 bases each). From germline, CDR1 is MNHEY and CDR2 SVGAGI. The CDR3 loop spans 15 amino acids. Trimming stripped 2 bases from V and 4 bases from J, with 12 bases between.

This clonotype was observed many times. This rearrangement joins TRBV6-4 to TRBJ2-2; D remains unclear. V lost 0 bases and J 3 bases, leaving 2 bases between the germline ends. The CDR3 consists of 13 residues. In germline, CDR1 is MRHNA, CDR2 SNTAGT. The CDR3 DNA reads TGTGCCAGCAGTGACTCAGACACCGGGGAGCTGTTTTTT. It is translated as CASSDSDTGELFF.

The rearrangement links TRBV9 to TRBJ1-3; possibly TRBD1 for D (5 bases). CDR1 is SGDLS, CDR2 YYNGEE, per germline. This CDR3 region has 15 residues. Trimming stripped 0 bases from V and 4 bases from J, with 11 bases between. The CDR3 bases are TGTGCCAGCAGCGTAGAGGCAGGGAGGGGAAACACCATATATTTT. This gives the protein CASSVEAGRGNTIYF.